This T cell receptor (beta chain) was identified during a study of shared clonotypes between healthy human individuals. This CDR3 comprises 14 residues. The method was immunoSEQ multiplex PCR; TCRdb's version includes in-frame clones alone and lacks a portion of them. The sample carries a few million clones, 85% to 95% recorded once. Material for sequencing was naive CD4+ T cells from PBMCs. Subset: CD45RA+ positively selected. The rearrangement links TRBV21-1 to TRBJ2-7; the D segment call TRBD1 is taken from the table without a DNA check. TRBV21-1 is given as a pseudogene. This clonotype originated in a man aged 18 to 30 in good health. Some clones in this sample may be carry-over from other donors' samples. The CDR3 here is CASSRQGVWYEQYF. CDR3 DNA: TGTGCCAGCAGCAGACAGGGGGTTTGGTACGAGCAGTACTTC.